This TCR beta chain came from a study of blood T cell repertoires in COVID-19 (dated by TCRdb to 2018 to 2021). With regard to the full study: The collaborator samples originated in the United States, Italy and Spain and spanned the acute and convalescent phases of COVID-19. The prospective study material was composed of cDNA or gDNA derived from T cells, B-cell-depleted T cells, or PBMCs. Deeply sampled blood TCRbeta repertoires from subjects exposed to, actively infected with, or recovered from COVID-19 were included in the dataset. The repertoires were released in a freely available public database intended as a resource for research on the immune response to SARS-CoV-2. Samples were obtained from the ongoing ImmuneRACE study (first 160 participants) and from about 1,300 subjects provided by 6 global collaborators. The sample metadata nearly always contained a de-identified subject ID, COVID-19 status, age in years and sex. Where available, HLA class I and class II types were taken from metadata supplied by the sample provider and were not determined by assay-based typing.

This clone was picked up a small number of times. This clone's antigen is unknown. No base quality values were provided; no much bigger clone lies one nucleotide off. TCRbeta CDR3 regions were amplified from genomic DNA using the immunoSEQ Assay, a bias-controlled multiplex PCR. The original pipeline was this. The number of nucleated cells in each sample was estimated from the amplification of reference gene primers within the assay. Sequence reads were collapsed and filtered to measure the absolute abundance of every unique TCRbeta CDR3 rearrangement. Productive Simpson clonality was computed per sample as the square root of Simpson's diversity index over productive rearrangements. Sourced from immuneACCESS, this table was stored by TCRdb with only in-frame sequences that have V and J called. A share of the clones is absent; for the studies checked, an unresolved V gene accounts for under half, and the remainder has no known explanation. That table is the source of V, J and clone size, and D and trimming were worked out from the DNA. The sample table records roughly 300,000 clones; 65% to 90% of these occur just once. The biggest ten clones account for around 6.9% of the sample.

What the study reported, not specific to this receptor: The amount of clinical and demographic metadata varied by source and participant and was provided uncurated.

Each collaborating institution followed its own protocols to collect whole blood in K2EDTA tubes. Collaborator samples were shipped for TCRbeta analysis as frozen whole blood, isolated PBMCs, or DNA extracted from either sample type. The source of this sequence is a human donor in a cohort sampled during active COVID-19. Specimen: peripheral blood.

The CDR3 region reads CASSPTQGGGYTF. The DNA sequence is as follows: TGTGCCAGCTCACCGACCCAGGGCGGCGGCTACACCTTC. The rearranged segments are TRBV18 and TRBJ1-2; a tentative D call is TRBD1 (5 bases match). Relative to germline, V is 3 bases shorter and J is 8 bases shorter, with 13 bases between their ends. The cysteine opens and the phenylalanine closes a CDR3 of 13 amino acids. Only the CDR3 part of the read is kept: 39 bases, read in frame from the first base. The germline V gene provides CDR1 KGHSH and CDR2 LQKENI.